The 28 T cell receptor beta chains reported below all come from one sample, sequenced in a study of T cells in Graves' hyperthyroidism and ophthalmopathy. From RNA transcripts, TCR beta CDR3 regions were amplified. With the HTBI primer set, the TCR CDR3 went through a first round of RT-PCR. TCRdb ran MiXCR on the multiplex PCR reads and lists one entry per CDR3 protein. The sample holds some 360,000 distinct CDR3 sequences; 18% are singletons and the top ten take roughly 16%. The material sequenced was blood. These receptor sequences come from a middle-aged woman with Graves' ophthalmopathy.

The V and J genes are TRBV5-1 and TRBJ1-4, with TRBD1 identical over 8 bases. CDR1 is SGHRS and CDR2 is YFSETQ in the germline V gene. The CDR3 has 15 amino acids. V dropped 4 bases and J dropped 8; count of bases not matched to a gene: 10. In DNA form, the CDR3 reads TGCGCCAGCAGCCATCTCCGGACAGGGAGGGAAAAACTGTTTTTT. Its translation: CASSHLRTGREKLFF.

This clonotype appeared many times. The V call is TRBV14, the J call TRBJ1-2, with 7 positions matching TRBD1. Unmatched junction bases numbered 5, after V lost 0 bases and J lost 4 bases. The CDR3 runs to 15 residues. Per the germline V gene, CDR1 is SGHDN and CDR2 is FVKESK. The CDR3 DNA follows: TGTGCCAGCAGCCAAGATCGCAGGGGGGCCTATGGCTACACCTTC. Protein sequence: CASSQDRRGAYGYTF.

This clonotype was seen more than once but under ten times. The rearrangement links TRBV6-2 or TRBV6-3 to TRBJ2-5; 9 nucleotides agree with TRBD2. The germline gives CDR1 MNHEY, CDR2 SVGEGT. This CDR3 contains 15 residues. Trimming at V came to 2 bases and at J to 4 bases, leaving 5 bases not matched to a gene. The CDR3 loop reads CASSYGASGIETQYF. The CDR3 DNA is TGTGCCAGCAGTTACGGGGCTAGCGGGATAGAGACCCAGTACTTC.

The table lists this clonotype with many counts. The chain employs TRBV12-3 or TRBV12-4 and TRBJ1-2, with 7 bases lining up with TRBD1. With V trimmed by 6 bases and J by 13 bases, 11 bases remained unmatched. CDR3 size: 12 residues. CDR3 sequence: CASSQTTGRFTF. The CDR3 coding sequence is TGTGCCAGCAGCCAGACGACAGGGCGTTTCACCTTC.

The sample holds many counts of this clonotype. The V call is TRBV20-1, the J call TRBJ2-7; D perhaps matches TRBD2 (5 bases). CDR3 size: 12 residues. V was shortened by 5 bases and J by 4 bases, with 12 bases between the two germline ends. Germline CDR1 reads DFQATT; CDR2 reads SNEGSKA (reference sequence). In DNA, the CDR3 is TGCAGTGCTGGACTTCTCCTATACGAGCAGTACTTC. Amino acid sequence: CSAGLLLYEQYF.

This clonotype was recorded many times. V usage is TRBV7-2 and J usage is TRBJ2-7; 15 bases are a match to TRBD2. CDR1 SGHTA and CDR2 FQGNSA come from the germline V gene. The CDR3 sequence is 16 residues long. Trimming cost V 3 bases and J 1 base; bases outside gene matches: 1. The CDR3 DNA reads as TGTGCCAGCAGCTTCGGACTAGCGGGAGGGTCCTACGAGCAGTACTTC. It encodes CASSFGLAGGSYEQYF.

This clonotype was seen at least ten times. This sequence joins TRBV6-5 and TRBJ2-2, with D perhaps TRBD2 (6 bases). Trimming removed 5 bases at V and 6 bases at J, with 10 bases between. The CDR3 sequence is 13 residues long. Per germline, CDR1 MNHEY and CDR2 SVGAGI. The CDR3 reads CASSTREAGELFF. Written as DNA, the CDR3 is TGTGCCAGCAGTACCAGGGAGGCCGGGGAGCTGTTTTTT.

The sample holds many counts of this clonotype. This chain joins TRBV19 and TRBJ1-1, with unresolved D. The germline V gene encodes CDR1 LNHDA and CDR2 SQIVND (reference sequence). Trimming left V 3 bases short and J 1 base short, with 6 bases between. The CDR3 has 13 residues. In nucleotides, the CDR3 is TGTGCCAGTAGTATGGGTGAGAACACTGAAGCTTTCTTT. Translated, it gives CASSMGENTEAFF.

This clonotype was observed at least ten times. The V and J genes are TRBV12-3 or TRBV12-4 and TRBJ2-7; possibly TRBD2 for D (5 bases). The length of the CDR3 is 12 residues. Trimming removed 5 bases from V and 3 bases from J, with 8 bases in between. In DNA, the CDR3 is TGTGCCAGCAGTCTCGACTACTACGAGCAGTACTTC. Translated, it gives CASSLDYYEQYF.

This clonotype occurred many times. The chain carries TRBV6-2 or TRBV6-3 and TRBJ1-5; 9 positions agree with TRBD1. This CDR3 is built from 18 residues. The junction had 6 bases not matched to a gene; V was cut back by 0 bases and J by 0 bases. Germline assignment: CDR1 MNHEY and CDR2 SVGEGT. The CDR3 DNA follows: TGTGCCAGCAGTTACTCCCCTGGGACAGGGCATAGCAATCAGCCCCAGCATTTT. Its protein product is CASSYSPGTGHSNQPQHF.

This clonotype was picked up a small number of times. This chain uses TRBV30 with TRBJ2-7, with D possibly TRBD1 on 7 matching bases. This CDR3 comprises 14 residues. Germline V gene sequence: CDR1 GTSNPN, CDR2 SVGIG (reference sequence). The ends were cut back, 0 bases at V and 5 bases at J, with 14 bases in the middle. Here the CDR3 reads CAWSVGGTAHEQYF. CDR3 coding DNA: TGTGCCTGGAGTGTTGGGGGGACAGCCCACGAGCAGTACTTC.

At least ten counts were recorded for this clonotype. The rearrangement uses TRBV7-2 and TRBJ2-2; tentatively, D is TRBD1 or TRBD2 (5 bases each). Trimming stripped 6 bases from V and 0 bases from J, with 11 bases between. Germline CDR1 and CDR2: SGHTA and FQGNSA. The CDR3 covers 15 residues. CDR3 in DNA: TGTGCCAGCAGTTTATCGGGACCGAACACCGGGGAGCTGTTTTTT. It translates to CASSLSGPNTGELFF.

This clonotype has more than one count but fewer than ten. Since a much larger clone is just one base distant, this may be a read error. The conserved phenylalanine or tryptophan is not found at the CDR3 terminus, so this likely reflects a read error. This chain uses TRBV29-1 with TRBJ1-1; the D is unclear. The CDR3 is made up of 12 amino acids. V was pared by 3 bases and J by 5 bases, with 10 bases between. In germline, CDR1 is SQVTM, CDR2 ANQGSEA. The CDR3 DNA is TGCAGCGTTGACTGGGTACCGACTGAAGCTTTCGTT. Translation: CSVDWVPTEAFV.

This clonotype was seen at least ten times. The chain carries TRBV4-3 and TRBJ1-2; 7 bases are a match to TRBD1. There are 14 residues in the CDR3. The V gene's germline CDR1 is LGHNA and CDR2 YSLEER. The V segment lost 5 bases and the J segment 2 bases; nucleotides outside the gene matches: 5. The chain's CDR3 is CASSARTGNYGYTF. The CDR3 DNA reads as TGCGCCAGCAGCGCCCGGACAGGAAACTATGGCTACACCTTC.

At least ten counts were recorded for this clonotype. The rearrangement links TRBV3-1 to TRBJ2-5; 9 nucleotides match TRBD2. Germline V gene data show CDR1 as LGHDT and CDR2 as YNNKEL (reference sequence). The trim removed 6 bases at V and 4 bases at J, leaving 3 bases unmatched. The CDR3 consists of 13 residues. Written as DNA, the CDR3 is TGTGCCAGCAGGCCTAGCGGGACAGAGACCCAGTACTTC. This encodes CASRPSGTETQYF.

This clonotype was observed a handful of times. The chain combines TRBV18 with TRBJ1-1; D is possibly TRBD1 (5 bases). V was shortened by 3 bases and J by 1 base, with 12 bases between the two germline ends. Germline-derived CDR1 and CDR2 are KGHSH and LQKENI. This CDR3 region has 15 residues. The CDR3 here is CASSPGRGGNTEAFF. CDR3 in DNA: TGTGCCAGCTCACCGGGGCGCGGGGGGAACACTGAAGCTTTCTTT.

This clonotype has ten or more counts. The chain is built from TRBV7-9 and TRBJ1-3, with unresolved D. From germline, CDR1 is SEHNR and CDR2 FQNEAQ (reference sequence). The CDR3 has 15 residues. Trimming stripped 5 bases from V and 4 bases from J, with 15 bases between. In DNA form, the CDR3 reads TGTGCCAGCAGCGGAGGTACAGACTTCGGAAACACCATATATTTT. Translation: CASSGGTDFGNTIYF.

This clonotype has ten or more counts. The chain carries TRBV5-1 and TRBJ2-2; D is unclear. V lost 0 bases and J lost 7, with 10 bases in between. The CDR3 runs to 14 residues. Germline V lookup: CDR1 SGHRS, CDR2 YFSETQ. The CDR3 region is CASSLATGDGELFF. CDR3 sequence (DNA): TGCGCCAGCAGCTTGGCCACGGGTGACGGGGAGCTGTTTTTT.

This clonotype was detected many times. The genes are TRBV7-8 and TRBJ2-5; 12 positions agree with TRBD2. Looked up from germline, CDR1 is SGHVS and CDR2 is FQNEAQ. J was trimmed by 5 bases and V by 5 bases; bases with no gene match: 9. This CDR3 region has 16 residues. The CDR3 here is CASSRRLAGVGETQYF. CDR3 DNA: TGTGCCAGCAGCCGCCGACTAGCGGGGGTTGGGGAGACCCAGTACTTC.

The chain carries TRBV30 and TRBJ2-4; D gene uncertain. The CDR3 extends over 12 amino acids. V lost 2 bases and J 5 bases, leaving 7 bases between the germline ends. Looked up from germline, CDR1 is GTSNPN and CDR2 is SVGIG (reference sequence). The CDR3 spells CAWSHGQNIQYF. DNA of the CDR3: TGTGCCTGGAGTCATGGCCAAAACATTCAGTACTTC. Full variable domain (missing parts from reference TRBV30 and TRBJ2-4): SQTIHQWPATLVQPVGSPLSLECTVEGTSNPNLYWYRQAAGRGLQLLFYSVGIGQISSEVPQNLSASRPQDRQFILSSKKLLLSDSGFYLCAWSHGQNIQYFGAGTRLSVL.

This clonotype was seen repeatedly, ten times or more. V usage is TRBV6-2 or TRBV6-3 and J usage is TRBJ2-7, with TRBD2 matching over 11 bases. The V segment lost 6 bases and the J segment 2 bases; nucleotides outside the gene matches: 6. This CDR3 region has 15 residues. Germline CDR1 and CDR2: MNHEY and SVGEGT. DNA for the CDR3: TGTGCCAGCAGACTGGGACTAGCGGATACCTACGAGCAGTACTTC. Translated: CASRLGLADTYEQYF.

The rearrangement joins TRBV6-1 to TRBJ1-1; D possibly corresponds to TRBD1 (5 bases). CDR1 and CDR2 from the germline V gene are MNHNS and SASEGT. This CDR3 comprises 14 residues. Trimming pared 8 bases from V and 0 bases from J, leaving 13 bases between. Here the CDR3 DNA reads TGTGCCAGCCATTTGGGGCAGATGAACACTGAAGCTTTCTTT. This codes for CASHLGQMNTEAFF.

The table lists this clonotype with many counts. V usage is TRBV25-1 and J usage is TRBJ2-6, with D hard to call. V lost 8 bases, J lost 0 bases, and 5 bases lay in between. The CDR3 consists of 13 residues. From germline, CDR1 is MGHDK and CDR2 SYGVNS. CDR3: CASGNSGANVLTF. DNA of the CDR3: TGTGCCAGCGGAAACTCTGGGGCCAACGTCCTGACTTTC.

This clonotype occurred many times. The chain employs TRBV28 and TRBJ1-2; weak D call: TRBD1 (6 bases). V lost 1 base, J lost 4 bases, and 16 bases lay in between. Germline V gene sequence: CDR1 MDHEN, CDR2 SYDVKM. This CDR3 is 16 amino acids long. The chain's CDR3 is CASSLYRAQSSYGYTF. CDR3 bases: TGTGCCAGCAGTTTATACAGGGCGCAGTCCTCCTATGGCTACACCTTC.

Many counts were recorded for this clonotype. The chain couples TRBV11-2 to TRBJ2-7, with TRBD1 as a possible D gene (5 bases). The V and J ends lost 2 bases and 2 bases respectively, with 13 bases between them. Germline CDR1 reads SGHAT; CDR2 reads FQNNGV. The CDR3 sequence is 15 residues long. CDR3 loop: CASSLNSNRPYEQYF. The DNA of the CDR3 is TGTGCCAGCAGCTTAAATTCCAACAGGCCCTACGAGCAGTACTTC.

This clonotype showed up just a few times. A single base separates this from a much larger clone, so it may be a read error. V gene TRBV11-1 combines with J gene TRBJ1-2; a possible D gene is TRBD1 (5 bases). Germline-derived CDR1 and CDR2 are SGHAT and FQDESV (reference sequence). Trimming stripped 4 bases from V and 4 bases from J, with 25 bases between. This CDR3 region has 18 residues. CDR3 DNA sequence: TGTGCCAGCAGCTCTAGTCCGGGACGCAGGCAAGTATTCTATGGCTACACCTTC. It yields the protein CASSSSPGRRQVFYGYTF.

This clonotype was observed many times. The chain recombines TRBV28 with TRBJ1-2, with a tentative D call TRBD1 (5 bases). The CDR3 has 15 residues. Between the trimmed V and J ends, which lost 2 bases and 8 bases, there was a span of 18 bases. Germline loops: CDR1 MDHEN, CDR2 SYDVKM. The CDR3 DNA reads as TGTGCCAGCAGTTTACAGAGTCGGGCAGGGTACGGCTACACCTTC. Encoded protein: CASSLQSRAGYGYTF.

There are many counts of this clonotype. In DNA, the CDR3 is TGTGCCAGCAGCTTATATGTCCAAGAGACCCAGTACTTC. It is translated as CASSLYVQETQYF. The chain combines TRBV7-8 with TRBJ2-5; D is unresolved. There are 13 residues in the CDR3. The germline CDR1 and CDR2 sequences are SGHVS and FQNEAQ. V lost 2 bases, J lost 1 base, and 5 bases lay in between.